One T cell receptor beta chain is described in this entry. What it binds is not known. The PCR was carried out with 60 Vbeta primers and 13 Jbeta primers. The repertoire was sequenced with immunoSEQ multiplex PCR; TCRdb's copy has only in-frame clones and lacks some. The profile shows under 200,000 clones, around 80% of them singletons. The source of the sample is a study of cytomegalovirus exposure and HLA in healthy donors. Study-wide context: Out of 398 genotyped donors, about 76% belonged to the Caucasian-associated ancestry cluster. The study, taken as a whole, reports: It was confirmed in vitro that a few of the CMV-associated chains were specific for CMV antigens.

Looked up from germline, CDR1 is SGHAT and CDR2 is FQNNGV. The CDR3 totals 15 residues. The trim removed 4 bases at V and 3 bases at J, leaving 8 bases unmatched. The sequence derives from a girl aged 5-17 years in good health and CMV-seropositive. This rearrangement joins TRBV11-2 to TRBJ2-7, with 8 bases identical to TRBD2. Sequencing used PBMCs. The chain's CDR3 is CASSSRAGAIYEQYF. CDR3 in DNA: TGTGCCAGCAGCTCAAGAGCGGGAGCAATCTACGAGCAGTACTTC.